A selection of T cell receptor beta chains follows, all from one sample in a study of blood T cell repertoires in COVID-19. TCRdb's table, derived via immunoSEQ multiplex PCR, lists solely in-frame clones and lacks some. The sample carries tens of thousands of clones, 70% to 80% recorded once. Source material: peripheral blood. The receptors originated from a man older than 75 with acute or convalescent COVID-19. CDR3s include the opening cysteine and the closing phenylalanine or tryptophan. The order of the fields is D gene, clone size, V gene, J gene, CDR3 protein, CDR3 DNA. D genes are given only for firm matches. Clone size is shown for a subset of rows, as once, few, many or a class of expanded clone.

-	-	TRBV6-4	TRBJ1-2	CASSERGNYGYTF	TGTGCCAGCAGTGAAAGGGGCAACTATGGCTACACCTTC
-	-	TRBV29-1	TRBJ1-2	CSVESSRTAYGYTF	TGCAGCGTTGAATCCTCTCGGACAGCGTATGGCTACACCTTC
TRBD1	few	TRBV19	TRBJ1-2	CASRPTGFDNYGYTF	TGTGCCAGTAGACCGACAGGGTTCGATAACTATGGCTACACCTTC
TRBD1	-	TRBV6-6	TRBJ1-2	CASSSGQGVYGYTF	TGTGCCAGCAGTTCCGGACAGGGAGTCTATGGCTACACCTTC
TRBD2	-	TRBV27	TRBJ2-1	CASAGGRYNEQFF	TGTGCCAGCGCGGGGGGGCGGTACAATGAGCAGTTCTTC
TRBD2	-	TRBV19	TRBJ2-1	CASGYASGAYNEQFF	TGTGCCAGTGGGTATGCTAGCGGCGCCTACAATGAGCAGTTCTTC
-	-	TRBV5-1	TRBJ1-1	CASSYDGQNTEAFF	TGCGCCAGCAGCTATGACGGACAGAACACTGAAGCTTTCTTT
-	once	TRBV27	TRBJ2-6	CASSPSSASSGANVLTF	TGTGCCAGCAGTCCCTCTTCAGCGAGCTCTGGGGCCAACGTCCTGACTTTC
-	-	TRBV28	TRBJ1-3	CASSDIQGASGNTIYF	TGTGCCAGCAGTGATATACAGGGTGCCTCTGGAAACACCATATATTTT
-	-	TRBV27	TRBJ2-3	CASSKQGSRLPPDTQYF	TGTGCCAGCAGTAAGCAGGGGAGCCGGCTACCTCCAGATACGCAGTATTTT
TRBD1	-	TRBV9	TRBJ2-1	CASSPGQGRSNEQFF	TGTGCCAGCAGCCCCGGACAGGGACGCTCCAATGAGCAGTTCTTC
-	-	TRBV3-1/TRBV3-2	TRBJ2-1	CASSLDRQNNEQFF	TGTGCCAGCAGCCTAGATAGACAAAACAATGAGCAGTTCTTC
TRBD2	-	TRBV7-9	TRBJ2-7	CASSLGLAGAYEQYF	TGTGCCAGCAGCTTAGGTCTAGCGGGAGCCTACGAGCAGTACTTC
-	-	TRBV4-1	TRBJ2-2	CASSQGLGQSGELFF	TGCGCCAGCAGCCAAGGTTTAGGACAGTCCGGGGAGCTGTTTTTT
TRBD1	-	TRBV18	TRBJ1-2	CASSSGQGGGYTF	TGTGCCAGCTCAAGCGGACAGGGCGGGGGCTACACCTTC
TRBD1	-	TRBV24-1	TRBJ2-2	CATSETGIGELFF	TGTGCCACCAGTGAGACAGGGATCGGGGAGCTGTTTTTT
-	-	TRBV5-1	TRBJ2-1	CASSFGQNEQFF	TGCGCCAGCAGCTTTGGACAGAATGAGCAGTTCTTC
TRBD1	-	TRBV19	TRBJ1-5	CASSVGQGNQPQHF	TGTGCCAGTAGTGTAGGACAGGGCAATCAGCCCCAGCATTTT
-	-	TRBV30	TRBJ1-4	CACSDSARGEKLFF	TGTGCCTGCTCGGACTCCGCACGAGGTGAAAAACTGTTTTTT
-	-	TRBV6-5	TRBJ1-1	CASSLQGYTEAFF	TGTGCCAGCAGCCTACAGGGTTACACTGAAGCTTTCTTT
TRBD2	-	TRBV11-1	TRBJ2-7	CASSLAGGEYEQYF	TGTGCCAGCAGCTTAGCGGGAGGGGAGTACGAGCAGTACTTC
TRBD2	-	TRBV5-5	TRBJ2-1	CASSLDTSGRANEQFF	TGTGCCAGCAGCTTGGATACTAGCGGGAGGGCAAATGAGCAGTTCTTC